This passage covers 8 T cell receptor beta chains from one sample sequenced in a study of cytomegalovirus exposure and HLA in healthy donors. The PCR was carried out with 60 Vbeta primers and 13 Jbeta primers. Sequenced by immunoSEQ multiplex PCR; TCRdb stores in-frame clones only, minus some. Of about 99,000 clones listed, around 80% are singletons. Sequencing was done on a sample of PBMCs. All receptors come from a male donor in good health and CMV-seropositive.

This clone was seen a few times. The rearrangement joins TRBV19 to TRBJ2-6, with TRBD1 as a possible D gene (5 bases). The CDR3 is made up of 16 amino acids. V was trimmed by 4 bases and J by 2 bases, leaving 12 bases between them. The germline V gene has CDR1 LNHDA and CDR2 SQIVND (reference sequence). The CDR3 bases are TGTGCCAGTAGTACACCTAGGGGCGCTGGGGCCAACGTCCTGACTTTC. Its protein product is CASSTPRGAGANVLTF.

The chain uses TRBV5-1 and TRBJ1-2; 9 bases are a match to TRBD1. Germline V CDR1 and CDR2: SGHRS, YFSETQ. V was pared by 4 bases and J by 4 bases, with 5 bases of the junction left unmatched. This CDR3 is built from 14 residues. The CDR3 sequence is CASSQGQGPYGYTF. In nucleotides, the CDR3 is TGCGCCAGCAGCCAGGGACAGGGCCCCTATGGCTACACCTTC.

The CDR3 protein is CASSQDPAGLAEQFF. In DNA, the CDR3 is TGTGCCAGCAGCCAAGATCCGGCGGGACTAGCGGAGCAGTTCTTC. The chain couples TRBV4-2 to TRBJ2-1; 10 nucleotides line up with TRBD2. This CDR3 has 15 residues. V was clipped by 0 bases and J by 10 bases; unmatched bases: 6. Per the germline V gene, CDR1 is LGHNA and CDR2 is YNFKEQ.

The V gene is TRBV10-1, the J gene TRBJ1-1; D gene unclear. Looked up from germline, CDR1 is WNHNN and CDR2 is SYGVQD (reference sequence). CDR3 length equals 12 residues. Trimming shortened V by 0 bases and J by 10 bases, and 9 bases separated the two germline ends. The CDR3 protein is CASSESQRRAFF. CDR3 nucleotide sequence: TGCGCCAGCAGTGAGTCCCAAAGGAGAGCTTTCTTT.

The rearrangement uses TRBV2 and TRBJ2-7; TRBD2 matches 9 bases. Germline V gives CDR1 SNHLY, CDR2 FYNNEI. Losses at the gene ends were 6 bases for V and 4 bases for J; bases not matched to a gene: 10. The CDR3 has 15 amino acids. CDR3 sequence: CASSDPTSGFYEQYF. The CDR3 DNA reads as TGTGCCAGCAGCGACCCGACTAGCGGCTTTTACGAGCAGTACTTC.

The gene calls are TRBV5-1 and TRBJ2-7; 9 bases are shared with TRBD1. The length of the CDR3 is 14 residues. The trim removed 5 bases at V and 3 bases at J, leaving 6 bases unmatched. From germline, CDR1 is SGHRS and CDR2 YFSETQ. CDR3 residues: CASRPGTGIYEQYF. The CDR3 nucleotides are TGCGCCAGCAGGCCGGGGACAGGGATCTACGAGCAGTACTTC.

The chain combines TRBV6-5 with TRBJ1-4; D may be TRBD1 (6 bases). CDR3 length equals 15 residues. Trimming left V 0 bases short and J 3 bases short, with 8 bases between. Looked up from germline, CDR1 is MNHEY and CDR2 is SVGAGI. The CDR3 spells CASSYSDSPNEKLFF. DNA for the CDR3: TGTGCCAGCAGTTACTCGGACAGCCCTAATGAAAAACTGTTTTTT.

This chain joins TRBV15 and TRBJ1-1; 8 nucleotides line up with TRBD1. The germline V gene has CDR1 LNHNV and CDR2 YYDKDF (reference sequence). Germline trimming cut 5 bases from V and 10 bases from J; bases unmatched to any gene: 6. The CDR3 consists of 12 residues. The CDR3 coding sequence is TGTGCCACCAGCGGACAGGGCTCCGGAGCTTTCTTT. Encoded protein: CATSGQGSGAFF.